These 23 T cell receptor beta chains came from one sample sequenced in a study of T cell responses to AZD1222 COVID-19 vaccine (dated by TCRdb to the early 2020s). Library preparation used the immunoSEQ multiplex PCR assay. Here the immuneACCESS table is served through TCRdb, limited to in-frame sequences with V and J called. Missing clones are a known gap in these copies; in checked studies unresolved V genes cover under half, and the rest lacks a known reason. The sample table contains nearly 90,000 clones; only one count was recorded for approximately 89% of them. Together, the top ten hold roughly 5% of the sample. Interpreted using the paper, the time point label stands for: about 28 days (+/-7) after the second vaccine dose. Sequenced material: peripheral blood, taken 28 days after the second AZD1222 dose. The origin of the receptors is an adult who received the AZD1222 COVID-19 vaccine.

The chain couples TRBV19 to TRBJ1-1; D is unclear. V gave up 6 bases and J gave up 4 bases, with 12 bases separating them. Germline V lookup: CDR1 LNHDA, CDR2 SQIVND (reference sequence). This CDR3 is built from 13 residues. The CDR3 DNA reads as TGTGCCAGTAGCCTCGGGAGGGCCACTGAAGCTTTCTTT. It encodes CASSLGRATEAFF.

The chain is built from TRBV2 and TRBJ2-7; a weak D match, TRBD1 (5 bases). The CDR3 runs to 13 residues. V lost 4 bases to trimming and J lost 6 bases, with 13 bases between them. Germline V lookup: CDR1 SNHLY, CDR2 FYNNEI. The CDR3 sequence: CASSATGISEQYF. For the CDR3, the DNA is TGTGCCAGCAGTGCTACAGGTATCTCCGAGCAGTACTTC.

The V call is TRBV12-3 or TRBV12-4, the J call TRBJ2-7; D gene uncertain. The CDR3 covers 13 residues. Trimming stripped 6 bases from V and 6 bases from J, with 15 bases between. This CDR3 reads CASSHGLSREQYF. DNA of the CDR3: TGTGCCAGCAGCCACGGTCTCAGCCGCGAGCAGTACTTC.

About this clone: A junction end diverges from the germline sequence, so it may reflect a read error. This chain joins TRBV6-6 and TRBJ1-3; D gene uncertain. CDR3 length: 15 residues. Germline-derived CDR1 and CDR2 are MNHNY and SVGAGI (reference sequence). The CDR3 sequence: CASGYSEFSGNTIYF. CDR3 DNA: TGTGCCAGCGGTTACAGCGAATTCTCTGGAAACACCATATATTTT.

The chain links TRBV5-1 to TRBJ1-6, with 7 bases fitting TRBD1. CDR1 and CDR2 from the germline V gene are SGHRS and YFSETQ. This CDR3 has 15 amino acids. The V segment lost 4 bases and the J segment 6 bases; nucleotides outside the gene matches: 7. CDR3 sequence reads: CASSSLTGFNSPLHF. The CDR3 coding sequence is TGCGCCAGCAGCAGCCTGACAGGGTTTAATTCACCCCTCCACTTT.

This chain uses TRBV9 with TRBJ1-2; D call uncertain. Germline V CDR1 and CDR2: SGDLS, YYNGEE. V was cut by 0 bases and J by 4 bases, with 13 bases left in between. CDR3 length: 15 residues. The CDR3 here is CASSVDAGGSYGYTF. DNA for the CDR3: TGTGCCAGCAGCGTAGATGCCGGCGGCTCCTATGGCTACACCTTC.

The rearrangement joins TRBV28 to TRBJ2-2; either TRBD1 or TRBD2 may supply D (5 bases each). V lost 7 bases and J lost 2, with 11 bases in between. Germline V gene data show CDR1 as MDHEN and CDR2 as SYDVKM. This CDR3 region has 14 residues. CDR3 protein: CASTGTVNTGELFF. The CDR3 nucleotides are TGTGCCAGCACCGGGACGGTAAACACCGGGGAGCTGTTTTTT.

V gene TRBV4-2 combines with J gene TRBJ1-1; D is possibly TRBD1 (5 bases). V was shortened by 0 bases and J by 8 bases, with 19 bases between the two germline ends. Germline V CDR1 and CDR2: LGHNA, YNFKEQ. There are 16 residues in the CDR3. Written as DNA, the CDR3 is TGTGCCAGCAGCCAAGATTATTTTACAGGTTCGGACGAAGCTTTCTTT. It specifies CASSQDYFTGSDEAFF.

V usage is TRBV9 and J usage is TRBJ1-5, with TRBD1 matching 10 bases. The CDR3 sequence is 14 residues long. The junction had 0 bases not matched to a gene; V was cut back by 2 bases and J by 4 bases. CDR1 and CDR2 (germline): SGDLS, YYNGEE. The chain's CDR3 is CASSVGQGNQPQHF. The CDR3 DNA follows: TGTGCCAGCAGCGTGGGACAGGGGAATCAGCCCCAGCATTTT.

The rearrangement joins TRBV4-1 to TRBJ1-2, with 8 bases matching TRBD1. CDR3 size: 15 residues. Germline loops: CDR1 MGHRA, CDR2 YSYEKL. V lost 2 bases to trimming and J lost 6 bases; unmatched junction nucleotides: 8. DNA for the CDR3: TGCGCCAGCAGCCAACAGGACAGGGACAGTCATGGCTACACCTTC. This gives the protein CASSQQDRDSHGYTF.

J is TRBJ1-3 and V is TRBV6-1; possible D gene TRBD1, 6 bases. Per germline, CDR1 MNHNS and CDR2 SASEGT. V lost 3 bases to trimming and J lost 0 bases, with 12 bases between them. The CDR3 covers 16 residues. The CDR3 coding sequence is TGTGCCAGCAGTGACCGACAGGCCGGCTCTGGAAACACCATATATTTT. Amino acid sequence: CASSDRQAGSGNTIYF.

The V call is TRBV24-1, the J call TRBJ1-2; D call uncertain. CDR1 and CDR2 (germline): KGHDR, SFDVKD. Deletions cut 3 bases from V and 0 bases from J, with 7 bases between. The CDR3 contains 14 residues. CDR3 nucleotide sequence: TGTGCCACCAGTGATGCGGTTACTAACTATGGCTACACCTTC. Translating gives CATSDAVTNYGYTF.

The chain is built from TRBV27 and TRBJ2-2; the D is unclear. CDR1 and CDR2 (germline): MNHEY, SMNVEV (reference sequence). This CDR3 spans 14 amino acids. Trimming shortened V by 2 bases and J by 3 bases, and 7 bases separated the two germline ends. CDR3 residues: CASSLGTYTGELFF. As DNA, the CDR3 is TGTGCCAGCAGTTTAGGAACTTACACCGGGGAGCTGTTTTTT.

This chain uses TRBV3-1 (or the pseudogene TRBV3-2) with TRBJ2-1; maybe TRBD2 (6 bases). V was shortened by 0 bases and J by 5 bases, with 8 bases between the two germline ends. Germline-derived CDR1 and CDR2 are LGHDT and YNNKEL (reference sequence). The CDR3 is made up of 14 amino acids. The CDR3 DNA reads as TGTGCCAGCAGCCAAGAGGGGGGTAACAATGAGCAGTTCTTC. It translates to CASSQEGGNNEQFF.

The chain combines TRBV9 with TRBJ2-1, with 12 nucleotides matching TRBD1. V lost 3 bases to trimming and J lost 10 bases; unmatched junction nucleotides: 8. The CDR3 sequence is 15 residues long. The germline V gene has CDR1 SGDLS and CDR2 YYNGEE. CDR3 residues: CASSGAGQGAQEQFF. The CDR3 nucleotides are TGTGCCAGCAGCGGAGCGGGACAGGGGGCGCAGGAGCAGTTCTTC.

The chain recombines TRBV6-5 with TRBJ1-1; no firm D call. CDR1 is MNHEY and CDR2 is SVGAGI in the germline V gene. This CDR3 region has 15 residues. Trimming removed 2 bases at V and 2 bases at J, with 12 bases between. CDR3 sequence (DNA): TGTGCCAGCAGTTACGGTATAGGCCAAAACACTGAAGCTTTCTTT. This codes for CASSYGIGQNTEAFF.

V is TRBV6-5 and J is TRBJ2-7, with D possibly called TRBD1 or TRBD2 (6 bases each). The V end was cut by 7 bases, the J end by 2 bases, with 15 bases between. Germline CDR1 reads MNHEY; CDR2 reads SVGAGI. The CDR3 length is 14 residues. CDR3 DNA: TGTGCCAGCACCCGGAGGGGGGTTACCTACGAGCAGTACTTC. Translated: CASTRRGVTYEQYF.

Turning to this clone: An end of the junction does not agree with germline; a read error may underlie this. This chain links TRBV7-9 with TRBJ1-4, with 11 bases fitting TRBD1. This CDR3 has 15 residues. CDR1 is SEHNR and CDR2 is FQNEAQ in the germline V gene (reference sequence). CDR3 residues: CASGFVGQGVEKLFF. As DNA, the CDR3 is TGTGCCAGCGGCTTCGTGGGACAGGGGGTTGAAAAACTGTTTTTT. The variable domain in full, completed from reference TRBV7-9 and TRBJ1-4, reads DTGVSQNPRHKITKRGQNVTFRCDPISEHNRLYWYRQTLGQGPEFLTYFQNEAQLEKSRLLSDRFSAERPKGSFSTLEIQRTEQGDSAMYLCASGFVGQGVEKLFFGSGTQLSVL.

This clone was observed a few times. The chain has TRBV19 and TRBJ1-6; D is perhaps TRBD1 (5 bases). V was clipped by 9 bases and J by 0 bases, with 15 bases between them. Germline CDR1 reads LNHDA; CDR2 reads SQIVND (reference sequence). This CDR3 is built from 16 residues. The CDR3 region has the DNA TGTGCCAGCACGAACCCAGGGAGCTCCTATAATTCACCCCTCCACTTT. It translates to CASTNPGSSYNSPLHF.

This clone was seen a handful of times. This chain links TRBV30 with TRBJ2-7; maybe TRBD2 (5 bases). Germline V lookup: CDR1 GTSNPN, CDR2 SVGIG (reference sequence). The CDR3 extends over 14 amino acids. Trimming stripped 4 bases from V and 3 bases from J, with 16 bases between. The CDR3 reads CAWTAKGVYYEQYF. The DNA for the CDR3 is TGTGCCTGGACCGCCAAGGGAGTCTACTACGAGCAGTACTTC.

A remark on this clone: This specimen includes other DNA sequences encoding the same CDR3. The rearrangement joins TRBV18 to TRBJ2-2; D remains ambiguous. V lost 5 bases and J 1 base, leaving 2 bases between the germline ends. Germline V gives CDR1 KGHSH, CDR2 LQKENI. This CDR3 spans 12 amino acids. CDR3 in amino acids: CASSWNTGELFF. The CDR3 region has the DNA TGTGCCAGCTCATGGAACACCGGGGAGCTGTTTTTT. Filled out from reference TRBV18 and TRBJ2-2, the complete variable domain reads NAGVMQNPRHLVRRRGQEARLRCSPMKGHSHVYWYRQLPEEGLKFMVYLQKENIIDESGMPKERFSAEFPKEGPSILRIQQVVRGDSAAYFCASSWNTGELFFGEGSRLTVL.

The rearrangement joins TRBV7-9 to TRBJ2-5, with D perhaps given as TRBD1 or TRBD2 (6 bases each). This CDR3 is 13 amino acids long. V was shortened by 4 bases and J by 5 bases, with 11 bases between the two germline ends. Germline CDR1 and CDR2: SEHNR and FQNEAQ (reference sequence). CDR3 region: CASSSRGPETQYF. CDR3 nucleotide sequence: TGTGCCAGCAGCTCTCGGGGGCCCGAGACCCAGTACTTC.

The genes are TRBV5-6 and TRBJ2-2, with D perhaps matching TRBD2 (5 bases). Germline-derived CDR1 and CDR2 are SGHDT and YYEEEE. The CDR3 runs to 14 residues. The V gene lost 5 bases and the J gene lost 2 bases, with 10 bases spanning the gap. The CDR3 region has the DNA TGTGCCAGCAGGAGGGTGTTTAACACCGGGGAGCTGTTTTTT. It codes for CASRRVFNTGELFF.